These T cell receptor beta chains were read from a single sample in a study of T cells after yellow fever vaccination. TCRdb used MiXCR to reprocess the 5' RACE reads, holding one entry per CDR3 protein. The repertoire holds more than 95,000 distinct CDR3 sequences, nearly 7.5% seen once, with approximately 2.7% in the top ten. This specimen was CD4+ T cells sorted from PBMCs, taken approximately 11 days after the first yellow fever vaccination. The source of these receptors is a man younger than 35 who received the YFV17D yellow fever vaccine. Each CDR3 is given with its conserved first and last residue. The order of the fields is CDR3 DNA, CDR3 protein, clone size, V gene, J gene, D gene. A D gene is named only where the DNA matches it firmly. Rows may omit the clone size; those that give it use once, few, many or a size class.

cdr3_nt: TGTGCCAGCAGTCTCCGGGTCGGGATGAATGGCTACACCTTC
cdr3_aa: CASSLRVGMNGYTF
clone_size: many
v_call: TRBV12-3/TRBV12-4
j_call: TRBJ1-2
d_call: .

cdr3_nt: TGTGCCAGCAGTTCCCCGGGGGGGACGAGGAGGTACAATGAGCAGTTCTTC
cdr3_aa: CASSSPGGTRRYNEQFF
clone_size: many
v_call: TRBV6-2/TRBV6-3
j_call: TRBJ2-1
d_call: TRBD2

cdr3_nt: TGCGCCAGCAGCGTATCGGGCCCCAACACCGGGGAGCTGTTTTTT
cdr3_aa: CASSVSGPNTGELFF
clone_size: .
v_call: TRBV5-1
j_call: TRBJ2-2
d_call: .

cdr3_nt: TGTGCCAGCAGCTTGAACGGGGAGACTGAAGCTTTCTTT
cdr3_aa: CASSLNGETEAFF
clone_size: many
v_call: TRBV11-2
j_call: TRBJ1-1
d_call: .

cdr3_nt: TGTGCCAGCAGCTGGGGGGGAACCGGGGAGCTGTTTTTT
cdr3_aa: CASSWGGTGELFF
clone_size: many
v_call: TRBV7-3
j_call: TRBJ2-2
d_call: TRBD2

cdr3_nt: TGTGCCAGCAGATACAGGACCCACACGCAGTATTTT
cdr3_aa: CASRYRTHTQYF
clone_size: many
v_call: TRBV11-2
j_call: TRBJ2-3
d_call: .

cdr3_nt: TGTGCCAGCAGTTTTACCGGGGGGGGGACAGATACGCAGTATTTT
cdr3_aa: CASSFTGGGTDTQYF
clone_size: many
v_call: TRBV12-3/TRBV12-4
j_call: TRBJ2-3
d_call: TRBD2

cdr3_nt: TGCGCCAGCAGCTTGGGGACTAGCGGATTCACAGATACGCAGTATTTT
cdr3_aa: CASSLGTSGFTDTQYF
clone_size: few
v_call: TRBV5-1
j_call: TRBJ2-3
d_call: TRBD2

cdr3_nt: TGCGCCAGCACCGTCAGGGGACAGGGCTCCTTCGATGGCTACACCTTC
cdr3_aa: CASTVRGQGSFDGYTF
clone_size: many
v_call: TRBV4-1
j_call: TRBJ1-2
d_call: TRBD1

cdr3_nt: TGTGCCAGCAGTGACCCGGGACACATGAACACTGAAGCTTTCTTT
cdr3_aa: CASSDPGHMNTEAFF
clone_size: many
v_call: TRBV6-1
j_call: TRBJ1-1
d_call: .

cdr3_nt: TGCAGTGCTTGTTCCGGGACTAATATGAATGAGCAGTTCTTC
cdr3_aa: CSACSGTNMNEQFF
clone_size: many
v_call: TRBV20-1
j_call: TRBJ2-1
d_call: TRBD2

cdr3_nt: TGTGCCAGCACAATGACATCCCTTGGCTACACCTTC
cdr3_aa: CASTMTSLGYTF
clone_size: many
v_call: TRBV12-3/TRBV12-4
j_call: TRBJ1-2
d_call: .

cdr3_nt: TGTGCCAGCAGTTCCTCGGTACAGCTGAACACTGAAGCTTTCTTT
cdr3_aa: CASSSSVQLNTEAFF
clone_size: many
v_call: TRBV7-6
j_call: TRBJ1-1
d_call: .

cdr3_nt: TGTGCCAGCAGCTATCGGGGGGCCCGGTACGAGCAGTACTTC
cdr3_aa: CASSYRGARYEQYF
clone_size: .
v_call: TRBV7-2
j_call: TRBJ2-7
d_call: .

cdr3_nt: TGTGCCAGCAGCTCCCCGGGACAAATTTATAATTCACCCCTCCACTTT
cdr3_aa: CASSSPGQIYNSPLHF
clone_size: .
v_call: TRBV7-2
j_call: TRBJ1-6
d_call: .

cdr3_nt: TGTGCCAGCTCACCATTCTCCGGGACAGGGAGCAATCAGCCCCAGCATTTT
cdr3_aa: CASSPFSGTGSNQPQHF
clone_size: many
v_call: TRBV18
j_call: TRBJ1-5
d_call: TRBD1

cdr3_nt: TGTGCCAGCAGTGGTAGCGGGGGGGCCCCATATACGCAGTATTTT
cdr3_aa: CASSGSGGAPYTQYF
clone_size: many
v_call: TRBV2
j_call: TRBJ2-3
d_call: TRBD2

cdr3_nt: TGTGCCAGCAGCCTAGTCGGGTTCGGGGAGCTGTTTTTT
cdr3_aa: CASSLVGFGELFF
clone_size: many
v_call: TRBV11-2
j_call: TRBJ2-2
d_call: .

cdr3_nt: TGCGCCAGCAGCCACACCTGGGCAAGGGAACACGAGCAGTACTTC
cdr3_aa: CASSHTWAREHEQYF
clone_size: many
v_call: TRBV4-3
j_call: TRBJ2-7
d_call: .

cdr3_nt: TGTGCCAGCAGCTTATCCGGACTAGCCACAGATACGCAGTATTTT
cdr3_aa: CASSLSGLATDTQYF
clone_size: .
v_call: TRBV7-6
j_call: TRBJ2-3
d_call: TRBD2

cdr3_nt: TGTGCCAGCAGCCAAGGGGGGAACACTGAAGCTTTCTTT
cdr3_aa: CASSQGGNTEAFF
clone_size: many
v_call: TRBV3-1
j_call: TRBJ1-1
d_call: .

cdr3_nt: TGTGCCAGCAGGAGACAGGGATCTAACTATGGCTACACCTTC
cdr3_aa: CASRRQGSNYGYTF
clone_size: many
v_call: TRBV6-1
j_call: TRBJ1-2
d_call: TRBD1

cdr3_nt: TGTGCCAGCAGTGATGAGGGACTGGGAGGGCCCCAGCATTTT
cdr3_aa: CASSDEGLGGPQHF
clone_size: many
v_call: TRBV2
j_call: TRBJ1-5
d_call: .

cdr3_nt: TGTGCCAGCAGACTGACTAGCGGGGGTTACAATGAGCAGTTCTTC
cdr3_aa: CASRLTSGGYNEQFF
clone_size: many
v_call: TRBV7-3
j_call: TRBJ2-1
d_call: TRBD2

cdr3_nt: TGCGCCAGCAGCCGGCAGGGGCCGCGAGGCACAGATACGCAGTATTTT
cdr3_aa: CASSRQGPRGTDTQYF
clone_size: .
v_call: TRBV4-3
j_call: TRBJ2-3
d_call: .

cdr3_nt: TGTGCCAGCAGCCCAAGTACAGGGATCGGTGAGACCCAGTACTTC
cdr3_aa: CASSPSTGIGETQYF
clone_size: .
v_call: TRBV11-2
j_call: TRBJ2-5
d_call: .

cdr3_nt: TGCGCCAGCAGCCAGTTACAGCTCGGGGATACGCAGTATTTT
cdr3_aa: CASSQLQLGDTQYF
clone_size: many
v_call: TRBV4-1
j_call: TRBJ2-3
d_call: .

cdr3_nt: TGTGCCAGCAGCCAAAGGGCCGTGACAGGGGGCGGAAACACCATATATTTT
cdr3_aa: CASSQRAVTGGGNTIYF
clone_size: many
v_call: TRBV7-2
j_call: TRBJ1-3
d_call: TRBD1

cdr3_nt: TGTGCCAGCAGCAATACGGGACAAGCGAACACCGGGGAGCTGTTTTTT
cdr3_aa: CASSNTGQANTGELFF
clone_size: many
v_call: TRBV7-9
j_call: TRBJ2-2
d_call: .

cdr3_nt: TGTGCCAGCAGTTTAGCCCCCCTAGCGGGGGGGCTTCCCGGGGAGCTGTTTTTT
cdr3_aa: CASSLAPLAGGLPGELFF
clone_size: many
v_call: TRBV12-3/TRBV12-4
j_call: TRBJ2-2
d_call: TRBD2

cdr3_nt: TGCAGTGCTAGAGATCAGGGACAGGGCACCGGGGAGCTGTTTTTT
cdr3_aa: CSARDQGQGTGELFF
clone_size: many
v_call: TRBV20-1
j_call: TRBJ2-2
d_call: TRBD1